This record covers a single T cell receptor beta chain. Trimming shortened V by 6 bases and J by 7 bases, and 24 bases separated the two germline ends. The CDR3 length is 16 residues. Germline V gives CDR1 MDHEN, CDR2 SYDVKM. The data were obtained in a study of T cell changes during pregnancy in multiple sclerosis. Here immunoSEQ multiplex PCR was the method, and the copy in TCRdb shows in-frame clones only, minus some. This table holds about 93,000 clones, around 91% found once. The source was peripheral blood, collected after pregnancy. This sequence originates from a female donor in good health, enrolled as a control in a pregnancy study. V is TRBV28 and J is TRBJ2-5, with a weak D call TRBD2 (6 bases). The CDR3 nucleotides read TGTGCCAGCAGCCTGGCGCCCGGGACTCCACGTGGGACCCAGTACTTC. This gives the protein CASSLAPGTPRGTQYF. Combining the CDR3 with reference TRBV28 and TRBJ2-5 gives the whole variable domain DVKVTQSSRYLVKRTGEKVFLECVQDMDHENMFWYRQDPGLGLRLIYFSYDVKMKEKGDIPEGYSVSREKKERFSLILESASTNQTSMYLCASSLAPGTPRGTQYFGPGTRLLVL.